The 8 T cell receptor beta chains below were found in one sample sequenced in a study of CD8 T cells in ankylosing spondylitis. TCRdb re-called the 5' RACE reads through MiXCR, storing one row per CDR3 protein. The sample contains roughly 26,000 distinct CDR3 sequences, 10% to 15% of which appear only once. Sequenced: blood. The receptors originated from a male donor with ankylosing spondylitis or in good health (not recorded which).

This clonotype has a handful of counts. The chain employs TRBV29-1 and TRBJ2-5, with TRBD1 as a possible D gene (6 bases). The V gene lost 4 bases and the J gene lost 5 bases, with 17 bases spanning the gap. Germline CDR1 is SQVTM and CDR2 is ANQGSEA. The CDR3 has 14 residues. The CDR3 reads CSVATGFSGETQYF. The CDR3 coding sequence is TGCAGCGTTGCCACAGGGTTCTCCGGGGAGACCCAGTACTTC.

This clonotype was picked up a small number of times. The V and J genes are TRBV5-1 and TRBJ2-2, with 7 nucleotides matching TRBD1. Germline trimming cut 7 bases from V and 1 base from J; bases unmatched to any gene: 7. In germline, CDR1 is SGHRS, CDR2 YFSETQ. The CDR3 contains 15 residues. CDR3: CASSDREWNTGELFF. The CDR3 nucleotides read TGCGCCAGCTCCGACAGGGAATGGAACACCGGGGAGCTGTTTTTT.

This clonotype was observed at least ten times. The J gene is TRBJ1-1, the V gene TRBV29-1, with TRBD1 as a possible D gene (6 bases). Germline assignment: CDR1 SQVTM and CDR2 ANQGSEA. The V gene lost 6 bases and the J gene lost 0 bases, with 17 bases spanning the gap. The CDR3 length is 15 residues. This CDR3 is CSVRTEGWVNTEAFF. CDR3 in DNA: TGCAGCGTCAGGACAGAAGGGTGGGTGAACACTGAAGCTTTCTTT.

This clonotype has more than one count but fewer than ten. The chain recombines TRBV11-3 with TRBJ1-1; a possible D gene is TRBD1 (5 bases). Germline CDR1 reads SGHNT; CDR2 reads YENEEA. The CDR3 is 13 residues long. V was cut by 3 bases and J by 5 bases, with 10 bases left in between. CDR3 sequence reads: CASSFGQGTEAFF. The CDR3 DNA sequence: TGTGCCAGCAGCTTCGGCCAGGGAACTGAAGCTTTCTTT.

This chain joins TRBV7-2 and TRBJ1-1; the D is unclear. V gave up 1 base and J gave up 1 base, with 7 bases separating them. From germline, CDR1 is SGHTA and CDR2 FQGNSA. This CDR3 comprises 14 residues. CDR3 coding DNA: TGTGCCAGCAGCTTAGGACTCAGGAACACTGAAGCTTTCTTT. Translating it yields CASSLGLRNTEAFF.

The CDR3 is CATLSGSTDTQYF. In nucleotides, the CDR3 is TGTGCCACCCTAAGCGGAAGCACAGATACGCAGTATTTT. This sequence joins TRBV7-9 and TRBJ2-3; a weak D match, TRBD2 (5 bases). V lost 10 bases and J 0 bases, leaving 11 bases between the germline ends. The CDR3 is made up of 13 amino acids. Looked up from germline, CDR1 is SEHNR and CDR2 is FQNEAQ (reference sequence).

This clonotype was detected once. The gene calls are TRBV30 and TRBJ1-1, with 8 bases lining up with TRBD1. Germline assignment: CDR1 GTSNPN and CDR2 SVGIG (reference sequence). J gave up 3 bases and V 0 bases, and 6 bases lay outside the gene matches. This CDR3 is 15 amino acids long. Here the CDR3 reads CAWSVTPTGDTEAFF. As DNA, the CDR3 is TGTGCCTGGAGTGTAACCCCGACAGGGGACACTGAAGCTTTCTTT.

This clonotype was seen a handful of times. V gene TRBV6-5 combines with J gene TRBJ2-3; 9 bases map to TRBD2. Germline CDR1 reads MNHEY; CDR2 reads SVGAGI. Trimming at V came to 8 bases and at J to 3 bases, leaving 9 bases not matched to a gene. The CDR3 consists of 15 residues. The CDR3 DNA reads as TGTGCCAGCTCCTTTACGCGGGGGGGGACAGATACGCAGTATTTT. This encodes CASSFTRGGTDTQYF.